The present T cell receptor beta chain was sequenced within a study of Graves' ophthalmopathy and Graves' hyperthyroidism. Study conclusions and caveats: The 13-signature model separated ophthalmopathy from stable hyperthyroidism at 85% to 90% sensitivity and around 77% specificity.

Excluded: other autoimmune disease, uncontrolled infection, pregnancy or lactation. Clinicians diagnosed using symptoms, serum thyroxine, TRAb, thyroid ultrasound and orbital computed tomography. This CDR3 region has 14 residues. Germline loops: CDR1 SGHRS, CDR2 YFSETQ. V was pared by 1 base and J by 10 bases, with 17 bases between. Amplification of the TCR beta CDR3 regions used RNA transcripts (as template). First-round RT-PCR used HTBI primers; second-round multiplex PCR followed. Each CDR3 protein gets one entry after TCRdb re-called the multiplex PCR reads with MiXCR. The sample carries about 740,000 distinct CDR3 sequences, 40% recorded once. In the case of this clonotype: The target antigen is unknown.

This receptor was taken from an adult man with Graves' ophthalmopathy. The genes are TRBV5-1 and TRBJ1-1; no clear D gene. Sequencing was performed on peripheral blood. The CDR3 region has the DNA TGCGCCAGCAGCTTGTATTTCGGGGAGTCTGGAGCTTTCTTT. Translating gives CASSLYFGESGAFF.